The 14 T cell receptor beta chains below were found in one sample sequenced in a study of cytomegalovirus exposure and HLA in healthy donors. PCR used 60 Vbeta primers and 13 Jbeta primers. Measured with immunoSEQ multiplex PCR; TCRdb has only the in-frame clones, and not every one. Of over 120,000 clones in the sample, 65% to 85% were seen once. Sequencing was performed on PBMCs. These receptors all come from a male donor in good health and CMV-seronegative.

This clone was observed a handful of times. The V and J genes are TRBV7-3 and TRBJ2-1; 7 bases are shared with TRBD1. Trimming removed 5 bases from V and 8 bases from J; junction bases left unmatched: 12. The CDR3 has 15 residues. Germline values: CDR1 SGHTA, CDR2 FQGTGA. CDR3 in DNA: TGTGCCAGCAGCCGGACAGGTCCCCCAGTGGATGAGCAGTTCTTC. Translating it yields CASSRTGPPVDEQFF.

The chain uses TRBV5-1 and TRBJ1-2, with D possibly being TRBD1 (5 bases). Trimming removed 0 bases from V and 4 bases from J, with 10 bases in between. Germline assignment: CDR1 SGHRS and CDR2 YFSETQ. The CDR3 spans 14 residues. CDR3: CASSLEGQLYGYTF. As DNA, the CDR3 is TGCGCCAGCAGCTTGGAGGGGCAGCTCTATGGCTACACCTTC.

The V and J genes are TRBV9 and TRBJ1-6; D ambiguous. The CDR3 has 17 residues. V lost 5 bases and J lost 7, with 22 bases in between. Germline loops: CDR1 SGDLS, CDR2 YYNGEE. CDR3 residues: CASSLTQNLAGNSPLHF. The CDR3 DNA is TGTGCCAGCAGTCTTACCCAAAACTTGGCCGGGAATTCACCCCTCCACTTT.

The chain employs TRBV10-2 and TRBJ1-1; 8 positions agree with TRBD1. The germline V gene encodes CDR1 WSHSY and CDR2 SAAADI. The CDR3 is made up of 15 amino acids. Trimming removed 3 bases from V and 7 bases from J; junction bases left unmatched: 10. The CDR3 protein is CASSDPGQGTSEAFF. The CDR3 DNA sequence: TGCGCCAGCAGTGATCCCGGACAGGGTACAAGTGAAGCTTTCTTT.

This clone was detected once. This chain joins TRBV5-6 and TRBJ2-1; TRBD2 aligns across 7 bases. The CDR3 length is 15 residues. Per germline, CDR1 SGHDT and CDR2 YYEEEE. The V segment lost 4 bases and the J segment 6 bases; nucleotides outside the gene matches: 10. CDR3 amino acids: CASSKISGVSNEQFF. For the CDR3, the DNA is TGTGCCAGCAGCAAGATAAGCGGGGTCAGCAATGAGCAGTTCTTC.

The genes are TRBV6-5 and TRBJ1-3, with D unclear. The CDR3 runs 14 residues. Trimming removed 5 bases from V and 2 bases from J, with 10 bases in between. Germline V gene sequence: CDR1 MNHEY, CDR2 SVGAGI. In nucleotides, the CDR3 is TGTGCCAGCAGTACCGGCACTACTGGAAACACCATATATTTT. It is translated as CASSTGTTGNTIYF.

The chain uses TRBV7-9 and TRBJ2-1, with 11 bases that match TRBD1. The length of the CDR3 is 15 residues. V dropped 4 bases and J dropped 6; count of bases not matched to a gene: 5. Per the germline V gene, CDR1 is SEHNR and CDR2 is FQNEAQ (reference sequence). The CDR3 DNA sequence: TGTGCCAGCAGCTCGGGACAGGGGGTGATCAATGAGCAGTTCTTC. Translated: CASSSGQGVINEQFF.

V is TRBV7-8 and J is TRBJ2-7, with D perhaps matching TRBD1 (6 bases). V shed 5 bases and J shed 1 base, with 12 bases lying between them. CDR1 and CDR2 (germline): SGHVS, FQNEAQ. The CDR3 is 14 amino acids. CDR3 sequence reads: CASSGQGPSYEQYF. CDR3 nucleotide sequence: TGTGCCAGCAGCGGCCAGGGGCCATCCTACGAGCAGTACTTC.

In its sample, this clone was seen a few times. V gene TRBV28 combines with J gene TRBJ2-7; 8 bases agree with TRBD1. With 7 bases clipped from V and 3 bases from J, the junction kept 5 bases outside the gene matches. CDR3 length: 13 amino acids. Germline CDR1 reads MDHEN; CDR2 reads SYDVKM. The CDR3 bases are TGTGCCAGCAACGGACAGGGAGACTACGAGCAGTACTTC. It translates to CASNGQGDYEQYF.

The J gene is TRBJ1-5, the V gene TRBV5-8; no definite D call. Germline-derived CDR1 and CDR2 are SGHTS and YDEGEE. The CDR3 sequence is 16 residues long. Trimming shortened V by 2 bases and J by 3 bases, and 15 bases separated the two germline ends. The CDR3 region is CASSLPPRGYNQPQHF. The CDR3 DNA sequence: TGTGCCAGCAGCTTACCCCCCCGGGGTTACAATCAGCCCCAGCATTTT. Using reference TRBV5-8 and TRBJ1-5 for the parts outside the CDR3, the full variable domain is EAGVTQSPTHLIKTRGQQATLRCSPISGHTSVYWYQQALGLGLQFLLWYDEGEERNRGNFPPRFSGRQFPNYSSELNVNALELEDSALYLCASSLPPRGYNQPQHFGDGTRLSIL.

V gene TRBV11-2 combines with J gene TRBJ2-7; 7 bases match TRBD1. Germline V gene data show CDR1 as SGHAT and CDR2 as FQNNGV. This CDR3 comprises 16 residues. The J segment lost 6 bases and the V segment lost 1 base, leaving 12 bases of the junction unmatched. Here the CDR3 reads CASSLATTGPKLEQYF. In DNA form, the CDR3 reads TGTGCCAGCAGCTTAGCAACGACAGGGCCCAAACTCGAGCAGTACTTC.

The rearrangement uses TRBV7-2 and TRBJ2-3, with TRBD2 matching 8 bases. CDR3 length equals 13 residues. Trimming at V came to 5 bases and at J to 6 bases, leaving 4 bases not matched to a gene. Germline CDR1 SGHTA, CDR2 FQGNSA. This CDR3 reads CASSRGLADTQYF. The CDR3 DNA follows: TGTGCCAGCAGCCGTGGACTAGCTGATACGCAGTATTTT.

The V call is TRBV6-1, the J call TRBJ2-7; possibly TRBD2 for D (5 bases). V lost 6 bases to trimming and J lost 4 bases, with 13 bases between them. Germline-derived CDR1 and CDR2 are MNHNS and SASEGT. This CDR3 contains 13 residues. The CDR3 region is CASRRAEFYEQYF. Written as DNA, the CDR3 is TGTGCCAGCAGGCGGGCGGAATTTTACGAGCAGTACTTC.

The CDR3 DNA is TGTGCCAGCAGTCGCCAGGGGGCGCGAACAGATACGCAGTATTTT. Translation gives CASSRQGARTDTQYF. The J gene is TRBJ2-3, the V gene TRBV28; 8 nucleotides line up with TRBD1. This CDR3 contains 15 residues. Germline V gene data show CDR1 as MDHEN and CDR2 as SYDVKM. Losses at the gene ends were 5 bases for V and 3 bases for J; bases not matched to a gene: 7.